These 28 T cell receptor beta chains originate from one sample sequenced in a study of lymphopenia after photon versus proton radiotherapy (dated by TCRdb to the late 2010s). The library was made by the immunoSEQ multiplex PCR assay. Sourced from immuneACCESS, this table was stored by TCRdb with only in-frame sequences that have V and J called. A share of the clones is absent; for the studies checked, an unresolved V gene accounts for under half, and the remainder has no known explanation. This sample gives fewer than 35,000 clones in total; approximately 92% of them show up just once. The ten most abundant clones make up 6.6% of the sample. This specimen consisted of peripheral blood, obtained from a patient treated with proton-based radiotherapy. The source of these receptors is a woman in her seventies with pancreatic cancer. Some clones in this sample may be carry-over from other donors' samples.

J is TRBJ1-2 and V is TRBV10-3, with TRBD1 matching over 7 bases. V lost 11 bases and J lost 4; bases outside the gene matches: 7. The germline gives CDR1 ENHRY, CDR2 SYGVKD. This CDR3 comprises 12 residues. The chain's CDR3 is CAAETGPYGYTF. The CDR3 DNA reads TGTGCCGCTGAGACAGGGCCCTATGGCTACACCTTC.

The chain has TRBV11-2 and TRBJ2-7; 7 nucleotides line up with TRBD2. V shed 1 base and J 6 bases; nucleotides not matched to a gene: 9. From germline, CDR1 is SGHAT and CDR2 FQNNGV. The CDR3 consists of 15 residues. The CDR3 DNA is TGTGCCAGCAGCTTAGTGGGGGGGAGTGTCTCCGAGCAGTACTTC. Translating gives CASSLVGGSVSEQYF.

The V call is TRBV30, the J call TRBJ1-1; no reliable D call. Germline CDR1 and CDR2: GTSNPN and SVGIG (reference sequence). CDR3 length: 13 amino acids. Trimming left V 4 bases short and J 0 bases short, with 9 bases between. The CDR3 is CAWTGRMNTEAFF. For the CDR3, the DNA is TGTGCCTGGACCGGAAGGATGAACACTGAAGCTTTCTTT.

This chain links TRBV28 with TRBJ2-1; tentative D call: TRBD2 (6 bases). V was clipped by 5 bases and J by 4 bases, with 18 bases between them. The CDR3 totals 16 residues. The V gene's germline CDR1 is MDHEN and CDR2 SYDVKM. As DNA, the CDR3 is TGTGCCAGCAGTACTCGAGGCGGGAAAAGTTACAATGAGCAGTTCTTC. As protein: CASSTRGGKSYNEQFF.

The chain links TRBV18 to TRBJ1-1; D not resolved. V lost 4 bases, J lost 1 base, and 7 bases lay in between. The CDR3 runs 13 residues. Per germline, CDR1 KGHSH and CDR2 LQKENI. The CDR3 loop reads CASSRTANTEAFF. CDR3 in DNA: TGTGCCAGCTCACGGACGGCGAACACTGAAGCTTTCTTT. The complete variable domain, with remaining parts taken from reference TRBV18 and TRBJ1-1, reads NAGVMQNPRHLVRRRGQEARLRCSPMKGHSHVYWYRQLPEEGLKFMVYLQKENIIDESGMPKERFSAEFPKEGPSILRIQQVVRGDSAAYFCASSRTANTEAFFGQGTRLTVV.

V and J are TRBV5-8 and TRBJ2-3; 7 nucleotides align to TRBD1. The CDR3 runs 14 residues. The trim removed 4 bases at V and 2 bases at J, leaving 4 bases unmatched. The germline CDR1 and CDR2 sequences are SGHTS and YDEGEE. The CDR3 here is CASSLGQDTDTQYF. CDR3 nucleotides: TGTGCCAGCAGCCTCGGACAGGACACAGATACGCAGTATTTT.

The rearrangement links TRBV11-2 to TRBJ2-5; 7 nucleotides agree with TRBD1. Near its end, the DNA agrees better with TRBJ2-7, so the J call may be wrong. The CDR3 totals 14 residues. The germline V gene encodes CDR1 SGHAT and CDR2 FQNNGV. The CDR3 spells CASSLGDSLYEQYF. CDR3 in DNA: TGTGCCAGCAGCTTAGGGGACAGTCTCTACGAGCAGTACTTC.

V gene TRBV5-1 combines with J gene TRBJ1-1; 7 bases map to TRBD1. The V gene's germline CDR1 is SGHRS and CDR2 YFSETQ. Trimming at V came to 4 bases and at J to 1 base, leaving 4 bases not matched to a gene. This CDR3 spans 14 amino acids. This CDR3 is CASSQQGPNTEAFF. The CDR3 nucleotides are TGCGCCAGCAGCCAACAGGGGCCGAACACTGAAGCTTTCTTT.

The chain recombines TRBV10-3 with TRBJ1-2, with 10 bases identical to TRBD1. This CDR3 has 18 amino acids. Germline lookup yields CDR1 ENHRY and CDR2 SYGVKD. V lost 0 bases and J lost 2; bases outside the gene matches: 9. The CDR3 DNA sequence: TGTGCCATCAGTGAGTCGGGAAGTAAGGACAGGGGGAACTATGGCTACACCTTC. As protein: CAISESGSKDRGNYGYTF.

The DNA of the CDR3 is TGTGCCAGCAGCTTAGGGACGGAGAACACTGAAGCTTTCTTT. This codes for CASSLGTENTEAFF. The rearrangement uses TRBV11-2 and TRBJ1-1; D is undetermined. From germline, CDR1 is SGHAT and CDR2 FQNNGV. The CDR3 is 14 amino acids. V was trimmed by 1 base and J by 1 base, leaving 7 bases between them.

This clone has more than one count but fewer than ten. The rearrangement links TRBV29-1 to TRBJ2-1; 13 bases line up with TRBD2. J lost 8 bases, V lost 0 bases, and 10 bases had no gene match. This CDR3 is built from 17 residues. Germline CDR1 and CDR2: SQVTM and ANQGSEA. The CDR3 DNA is TGCAGCGTTGAAGACAGGACGACTAGCGGGAGGTCCTATGAGCAGTTCTTC. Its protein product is CSVEDRTTSGRSYEQFF.

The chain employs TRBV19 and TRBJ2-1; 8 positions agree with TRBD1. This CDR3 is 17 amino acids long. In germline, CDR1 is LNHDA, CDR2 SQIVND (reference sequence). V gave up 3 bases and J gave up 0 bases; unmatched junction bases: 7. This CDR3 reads CASSIGGTGVSYNEQFF. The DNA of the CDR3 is TGTGCCAGTAGTATCGGAGGGACAGGAGTCTCCTACAATGAGCAGTTCTTC.

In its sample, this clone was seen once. CDR3: CASSQVGLALSYNEQFF. The DNA for the CDR3 is TGTGCCAGCAGCCAAGTGGGACTAGCGCTTTCCTACAATGAGCAGTTCTTC. The chain recombines TRBV4-2 with TRBJ2-1, with TRBD2 identical over 10 bases. Germline CDR1 LGHNA, CDR2 YNFKEQ. This CDR3 is built from 17 residues. Unmatched junction bases numbered 4, after V lost 1 base and J lost 1 base.

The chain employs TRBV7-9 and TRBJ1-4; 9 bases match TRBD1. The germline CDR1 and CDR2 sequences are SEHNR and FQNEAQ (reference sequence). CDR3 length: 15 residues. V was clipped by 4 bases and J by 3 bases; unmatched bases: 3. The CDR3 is CASSSGQGPNEKLFF. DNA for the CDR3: TGTGCCAGCAGCTCCGGACAGGGGCCTAATGAAAAACTGTTTTTT.

CDR3 nucleotide sequence: TGCGCCAGCAGACAAGCGGGAGGGCCATATGAGCAGTTCTTC. Its translation: CASRQAGGPYEQFF. The chain joins TRBV10-2 to TRBJ2-1; 10 bases are a match to TRBD2. Per the germline V gene, CDR1 is WSHSY and CDR2 is SAAADI. This CDR3 comprises 14 residues. The V gene end was trimmed by 6 bases and the J gene end by 8 bases; junction bases not matched to a gene: 7.

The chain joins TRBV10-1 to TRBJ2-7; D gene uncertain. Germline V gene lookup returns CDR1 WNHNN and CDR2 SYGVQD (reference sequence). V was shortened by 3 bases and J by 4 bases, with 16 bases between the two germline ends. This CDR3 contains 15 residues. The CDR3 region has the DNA TGCGCCAGCAGTGAAGGGAACAATCCAACTTACGAGCAGTACTTC. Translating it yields CASSEGNNPTYEQYF.

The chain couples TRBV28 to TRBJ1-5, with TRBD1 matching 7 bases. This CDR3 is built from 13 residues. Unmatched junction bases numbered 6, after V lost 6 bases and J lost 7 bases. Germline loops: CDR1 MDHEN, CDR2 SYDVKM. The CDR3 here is CASSLTGVQPQHF. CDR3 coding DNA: TGTGCCAGCAGCCTTACAGGGGTCCAGCCCCAGCATTTT.

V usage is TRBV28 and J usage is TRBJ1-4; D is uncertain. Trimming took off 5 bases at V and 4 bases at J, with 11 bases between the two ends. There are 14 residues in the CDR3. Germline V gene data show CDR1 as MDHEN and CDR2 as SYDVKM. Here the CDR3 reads CASSPGSYNEKLFF. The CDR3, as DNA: TGTGCCAGCAGTCCCGGGTCCTATAATGAAAAACTGTTTTTT.

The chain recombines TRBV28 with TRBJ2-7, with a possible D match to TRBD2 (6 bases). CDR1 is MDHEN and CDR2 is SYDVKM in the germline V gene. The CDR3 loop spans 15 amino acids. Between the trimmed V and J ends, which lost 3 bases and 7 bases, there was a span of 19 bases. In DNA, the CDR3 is TGTGCCAGCAGTTTCGGAGGGGAAACTCGTCGGGAGCAGTACTTC. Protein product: CASSFGGETRREQYF.

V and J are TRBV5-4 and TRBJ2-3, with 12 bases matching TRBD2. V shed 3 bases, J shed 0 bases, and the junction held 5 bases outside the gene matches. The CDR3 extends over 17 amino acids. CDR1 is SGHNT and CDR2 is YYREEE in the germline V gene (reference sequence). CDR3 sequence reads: CASSSGLAGPSTDTQYF. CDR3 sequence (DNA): TGTGCCAGCAGCTCCGGACTAGCGGGACCTAGCACAGATACGCAGTATTTT.

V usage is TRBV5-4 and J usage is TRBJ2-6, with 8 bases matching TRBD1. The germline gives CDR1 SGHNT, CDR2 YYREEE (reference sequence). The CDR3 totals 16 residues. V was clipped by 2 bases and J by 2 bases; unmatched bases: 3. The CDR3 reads CASSFQGATGANVLTF. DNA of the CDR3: TGTGCCAGCAGCTTCCAGGGGGCCACTGGGGCCAACGTCCTGACTTTC.

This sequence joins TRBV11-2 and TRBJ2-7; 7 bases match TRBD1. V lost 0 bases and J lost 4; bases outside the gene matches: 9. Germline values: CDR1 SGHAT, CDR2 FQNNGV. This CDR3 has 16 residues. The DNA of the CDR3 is TGTGCCAGCAGCTTAGACTCGGGACAGATCCAATACGAGCAGTACTTC. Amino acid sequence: CASSLDSGQIQYEQYF.

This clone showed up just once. The CDR3 nucleotides read TGTGCCAGCAGCTTAGAGGCGGGAGGTAGAGAGACCCAGTACTTC. It specifies CASSLEAGGRETQYF. This chain links TRBV11-2 with TRBJ2-5, with TRBD2 matching over 8 bases. Germline CDR1 and CDR2: SGHAT and FQNNGV. CDR3 length: 15 residues. The V gene end was trimmed by 0 bases and the J gene end by 4 bases; junction bases not matched to a gene: 4. The entire variable domain, with the rest obtained from reference TRBV11-2 and TRBJ2-5, is as follows: EAGVAQSPRYKIIEKRQSVAFWCNPISGHATLYWYQQILGQGPKLLIQFQNNGVVDDSQLPKDRFSAERLKGVDSTLKIQPAKLEDSAVYLCASSLEAGGRETQYFGPGTRLLVL.

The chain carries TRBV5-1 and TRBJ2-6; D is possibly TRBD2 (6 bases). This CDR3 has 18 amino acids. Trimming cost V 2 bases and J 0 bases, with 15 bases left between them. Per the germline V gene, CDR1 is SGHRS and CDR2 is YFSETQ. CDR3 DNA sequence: TGCGCCAGCAGCTTCATTCCGGGACTCAACTCTGGGGCCAACGTCCTGACTTTC. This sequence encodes CASSFIPGLNSGANVLTF.

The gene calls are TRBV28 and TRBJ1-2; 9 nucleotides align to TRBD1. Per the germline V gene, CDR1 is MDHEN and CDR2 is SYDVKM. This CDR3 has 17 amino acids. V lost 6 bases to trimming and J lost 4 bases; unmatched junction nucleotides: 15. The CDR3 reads CASSSGTGWNLGYGYTF. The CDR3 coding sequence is TGTGCCAGCAGCTCGGGGACAGGGTGGAACCTGGGCTATGGCTACACCTTC.

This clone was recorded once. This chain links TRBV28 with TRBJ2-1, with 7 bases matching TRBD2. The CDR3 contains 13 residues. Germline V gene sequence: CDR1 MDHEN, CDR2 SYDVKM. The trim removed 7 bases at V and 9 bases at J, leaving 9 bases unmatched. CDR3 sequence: CASTGRGVVEQFF. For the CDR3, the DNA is TGTGCCAGCACCGGCCGGGGGGTCGTTGAGCAGTTCTTC. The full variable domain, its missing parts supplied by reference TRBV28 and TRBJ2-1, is DVKVTQSSRYLVKRTGEKVFLECVQDMDHENMFWYRQDPGLGLRLIYFSYDVKMKEKGDIPEGYSVSREKKERFSLILESASTNQTSMYLCASTGRGVVEQFFGPGTRLTVL.

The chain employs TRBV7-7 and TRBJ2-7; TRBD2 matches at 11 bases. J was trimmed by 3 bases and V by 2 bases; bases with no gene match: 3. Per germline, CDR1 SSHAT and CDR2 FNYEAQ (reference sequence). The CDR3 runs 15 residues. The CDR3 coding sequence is TGTGCCAGCAGCTTACCGACTAGCGGGATCTACGAGCAGTACTTC. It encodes CASSLPTSGIYEQYF. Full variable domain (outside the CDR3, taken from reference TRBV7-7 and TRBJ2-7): GAGVSQSPRYKVTKRGQDVTLRCDPISSHATLYWYQQALGQGPEFLTYFNYEAQPDKSGLPSDRFSAERPEGSISTLTIQRTEQRDSAMYRCASSLPTSGIYEQYFGPGTRLTVT.

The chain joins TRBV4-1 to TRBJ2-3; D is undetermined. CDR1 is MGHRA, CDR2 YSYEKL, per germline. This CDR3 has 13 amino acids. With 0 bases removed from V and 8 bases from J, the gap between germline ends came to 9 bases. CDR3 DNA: TGCGCCAGCAGCCAAGATCGCCCAGCTACGCAGTATTTT. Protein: CASSQDRPATQYF.